This record concerns one T cell receptor beta chain sequence. Its antigen is not known. Single viable CD3+CD4+CD8-CD45RO+ cells were sorted as the memory CD4+ T cells. The CDR3 loop spans 10 amino acids. Germline V gene data show CDR1 as GTSNPN and CDR2 as SVGIG (reference sequence). Profiled with immunoSEQ multiplex PCR; TCRdb holds only in-frame clones, not every one. In the table there are about 60,000 clones, 82% of which are singletons. These data are taken from a study of memory CD4+ T cells and cytomegalovirus serostatus. The wider study: Of the healthy Belgian adults, eight or nine were CMV seropositive and 20 to 30 seronegative. The study's findings and limits: About 40% of the roughly 150 known CMV-associated TCRbeta sequences appeared in CD4+ memory.

Sequenced sample: memory CD4+ T cells from blood. The rearrangement links TRBV30 to TRBJ1-1; D might be TRBD1 (5 bases). This sequence originates from an adult in good health and CMV-seronegative. Some clones in this sample may be carry-over from other donors' samples. CDR3 nucleotide sequence: TGTGCTGGGGGGAACACTGAAGCTTTCTTT. The encoded protein is CAGGNTEAFF.